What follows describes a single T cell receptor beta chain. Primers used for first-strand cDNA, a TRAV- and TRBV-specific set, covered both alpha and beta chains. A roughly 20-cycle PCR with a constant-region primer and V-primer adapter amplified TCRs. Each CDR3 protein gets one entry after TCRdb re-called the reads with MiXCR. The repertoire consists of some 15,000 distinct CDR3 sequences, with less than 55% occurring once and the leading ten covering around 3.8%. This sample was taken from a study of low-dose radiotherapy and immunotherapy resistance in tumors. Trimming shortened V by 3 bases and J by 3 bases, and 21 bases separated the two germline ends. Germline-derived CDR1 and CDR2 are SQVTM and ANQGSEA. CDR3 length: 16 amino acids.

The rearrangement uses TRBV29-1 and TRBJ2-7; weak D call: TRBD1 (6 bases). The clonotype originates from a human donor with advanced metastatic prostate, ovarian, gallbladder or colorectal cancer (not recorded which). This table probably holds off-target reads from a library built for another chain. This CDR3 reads CSVEGVTGKSRYEQYF. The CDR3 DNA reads TGCAGCGTTGAGGGGGTAACAGGGAAGTCCCGCTACGAGCAGTACTTC.